The entry that follows covers one T cell receptor beta chain sequence. The data were produced by immunoSEQ multiplex PCR, yet TCRdb's version contains in-frame clones alone and is incomplete. The sample gives some 410,000 clones, approximately 90% of which show up once; approximately 6.3% is in the top ten. The data stem from a study of control samples from healthy donors and cancer patients. This CDR3 contains 15 residues. Germline-derived CDR1 and CDR2 are SGDLS and YYNGEE. V lost 1 base and J lost 7; bases outside the gene matches: 1. This clonotype was sampled from a man in his forties with head and neck cancer. Material for sequencing was PBMCs. The chain employs TRBV9 and TRBJ2-2; 13 nucleotides agree with TRBD2. The CDR3 bases are TGTGCCAGCAGCGTATGGACTAGCGGGAGCGGGGAGCTGTTTTTT. Encoded protein: CASSVWTSGSGELFF.